The rows below give T cell receptor beta chains drawn from one sample of a study of blood T cell repertoires in COVID-19. TCRdb's copy holds only in-frame clones and misses some; the assay was immunoSEQ multiplex PCR. The sample contains about 210,000 clones, approximately 90% of which appear only once. The sequencing input was peripheral blood. These receptor sequences come from a man in his thirties or forties with acute or convalescent COVID-19. Both conserved end residues are part of each CDR3. A D gene is named only where the DNA matches it firmly. Not all rows give a size; the values are once, few, many and, for expanded clones, a class.

clone_size: -
v_call: TRBV25-1
d_call: -
j_call: TRBJ1-6
cdr3_nt: TGTGCCAGCAGTGAACAGAAATCACCCCTCCACTTT
cdr3_aa: CASSEQKSPLHF

clone_size: -
v_call: TRBV28
d_call: TRBD1
j_call: TRBJ2-4
cdr3_nt: TGTGCCAGCAGCTTCGACAGGGATCGTGGCAAAAACATTCAGTACTTC
cdr3_aa: CASSFDRDRGKNIQYF

clone_size: -
v_call: TRBV7-9
d_call: -
j_call: TRBJ2-5
cdr3_nt: TGTGCTTCCGCGGCGGGGGAGACCCAGTACTTC
cdr3_aa: CASAAGETQYF

clone_size: -
v_call: TRBV7-8
d_call: -
j_call: TRBJ2-1
cdr3_nt: TGTGCCAGCAGCTCTTTTTATACGAGCTACAATGAGCAGTTCTTC
cdr3_aa: CASSSFYTSYNEQFF

clone_size: -
v_call: TRBV4-1
d_call: -
j_call: TRBJ1-2
cdr3_nt: TGCGCCAGCAGCCAAGATCAATATATAAGAGGCCCGTTC
cdr3_aa: CASSQDQYIRGPF

clone_size: -
v_call: TRBV19
d_call: TRBD1
j_call: TRBJ1-3
cdr3_nt: TGTGCCAGTAGTATACAGGGGGCCACTGGAAACACCATATATTTT
cdr3_aa: CASSIQGATGNTIYF

clone_size: -
v_call: TRBV6-2/TRBV6-3
d_call: -
j_call: TRBJ1-3
cdr3_nt: TGTGCCAGCAGTGAGTTATTCTCTGGAAACACCATATATTTT
cdr3_aa: CASSELFSGNTIYF

clone_size: -
v_call: TRBV30
d_call: TRBD1
j_call: TRBJ1-2
cdr3_nt: TGTGCCGCGGACGGAGGGGCAGGGGGCGCGTATGGCTACACCTTC
cdr3_aa: CAADGGAGGAYGYTF

clone_size: -
v_call: TRBV3-1/TRBV3-2
d_call: -
j_call: TRBJ1-6
cdr3_nt: TGTGCCAGCAGCCCCCTCGGCGTCGGGCCCCTCCACTTT
cdr3_aa: CASSPLGVGPLHF

clone_size: many
v_call: TRBV10-3
d_call: TRBD1
j_call: TRBJ1-5
cdr3_nt: TGTGCCATCAGTGATTCGGCAGGGGGCTTCGTTAAGCCCCAGCATTTT
cdr3_aa: CAISDSAGGFVKPQHF

clone_size: -
v_call: TRBV25-1
d_call: -
j_call: TRBJ2-2
cdr3_nt: TGTGCCAGCAAGCGGGACAACACGAACACCGGGGAGCTGTTTTTT
cdr3_aa: CASKRDNTNTGELFF

clone_size: -
v_call: TRBV7-2
d_call: -
j_call: TRBJ1-5
cdr3_nt: TGTGCCAGCAGCTCGAATCGACAGGCGCCCCAGCATTTT
cdr3_aa: CASSSNRQAPQHF

clone_size: -
v_call: TRBV5-1
d_call: TRBD2
j_call: TRBJ2-7
cdr3_nt: TGCGCCAGCAGCCAGGGCAGGCCGGGACTAGCGAGTCTTCCCTACGAGCAGTACTTC
cdr3_aa: CASSQGRPGLASLPYEQYF

clone_size: -
v_call: TRBV9
d_call: TRBD2
j_call: TRBJ2-1
cdr3_nt: TGTGCCAGCAGCCACCCCCGGGAGGGGAAACGGGACAATGAGCAGTTCTTC
cdr3_aa: CASSHPREGKRDNEQFF

clone_size: -
v_call: TRBV30
d_call: TRBD1
j_call: TRBJ2-6
cdr3_nt: TGTGCCTGGAGTCCCTGGACAGGGAAAAACTCTGGGGCCAACGTCCTGACTTTC
cdr3_aa: CAWSPWTGKNSGANVLTF

clone_size: -
v_call: TRBV3-1/TRBV3-2
d_call: -
j_call: TRBJ2-2
cdr3_nt: TGTGCCAGCAGCCAAGTCCCGATCAGGCCCGGGGAGCTGTTTTTT
cdr3_aa: CASSQVPIRPGELFF

clone_size: -
v_call: TRBV19
d_call: -
j_call: TRBJ2-3
cdr3_nt: TGTGCCAGTAGTATAGGGGGTCCGGGGGAAGATACGCAGTATTTT
cdr3_aa: CASSIGGPGEDTQYF

clone_size: -
v_call: TRBV5-1
d_call: -
j_call: TRBJ2-5
cdr3_nt: TGCGCCAGCAGCTTGGCTTTTAGTGGAGAGACCCAGTACTTC
cdr3_aa: CASSLAFSGETQYF

clone_size: -
v_call: TRBV30
d_call: -
j_call: TRBJ1-5
cdr3_nt: TGTGCCTGGAGGGTTCAGGGTACGGGGCCCCAGCATTTT
cdr3_aa: CAWRVQGTGPQHF

clone_size: -
v_call: TRBV30
d_call: -
j_call: TRBJ2-5
cdr3_nt: TGTGCCTGGAGTGTACTCTTTGCTAGTAAAGAGACCCAGTACTTC
cdr3_aa: CAWSVLFASKETQYF

clone_size: -
v_call: TRBV5-1
d_call: TRBD1
j_call: TRBJ2-7
cdr3_nt: TGCGCCAGCAGCTTGGCCACCCTGGGACAGGGTGGAGACGAGCAGTACTTC
cdr3_aa: CASSLATLGQGGDEQYF

clone_size: few
v_call: TRBV28
d_call: -
j_call: TRBJ1-3
cdr3_nt: TGTGCCAGCCGCGCAGGGCGAAACACCATATATTTT
cdr3_aa: CASRAGRNTIYF

clone_size: -
v_call: TRBV6-5
d_call: TRBD1
j_call: TRBJ1-2
cdr3_nt: TGTGCCAGCAGGTACTACAGGGGTTCTGGCTACACCTTC
cdr3_aa: CASRYYRGSGYTF

clone_size: -
v_call: TRBV5-1
d_call: TRBD2
j_call: TRBJ2-7
cdr3_nt: TGCGCCAGCAGCCCCCTGTGGACTAGCGGGAGTTACGAGCAGTACTTC
cdr3_aa: CASSPLWTSGSYEQYF

clone_size: -
v_call: TRBV5-5
d_call: -
j_call: TRBJ1-1
cdr3_nt: TGTGCCAGCAGCTCGGGGGTGGTCACTGAAGCTTTCTTT
cdr3_aa: CASSSGVVTEAFF

clone_size: -
v_call: TRBV28
d_call: TRBD2
j_call: TRBJ2-1
cdr3_nt: TGTGCCAGCAGGTCCTTCGCGGGGGGGACCTACAATGAGCAGTTCTTC
cdr3_aa: CASRSFAGGTYNEQFF

clone_size: -
v_call: TRBV6-6
d_call: TRBD1
j_call: TRBJ1-1
cdr3_nt: TGTGCCAGCAGTTACCGACAGGGCCCTGAAGCTTTCTTT
cdr3_aa: CASSYRQGPEAFF

clone_size: -
v_call: TRBV30
d_call: -
j_call: TRBJ2-5
cdr3_nt: TGTGCCTGGAGTGTGCTCGGGTACCAAGAGACCCAGTACTTC
cdr3_aa: CAWSVLGYQETQYF

clone_size: -
v_call: TRBV28
d_call: TRBD1
j_call: TRBJ1-6
cdr3_nt: TGTGCCAGCAGTGTACCGGGACAGGGGGATTCACCCCTCCACTTT
cdr3_aa: CASSVPGQGDSPLHF

clone_size: once
v_call: TRBV28
d_call: -
j_call: TRBJ1-3
cdr3_nt: TGTGCCAGCAGTACAGGGACACCTGGAAACACCATATATTTT
cdr3_aa: CASSTGTPGNTIYF

clone_size: -
v_call: TRBV9
d_call: TRBD2
j_call: TRBJ2-2
cdr3_nt: TGTGCCAGCAGCGTAGGTAGCGGGAGCTGGGACACCGGGGAGCTGTTTTTT
cdr3_aa: CASSVGSGSWDTGELFF

clone_size: -
v_call: TRBV24-1
d_call: TRBD1
j_call: TRBJ1-2
cdr3_nt: TGTGCCATCAACAGGGGCGGCTACACCTTC
cdr3_aa: CAINRGGYTF

clone_size: -
v_call: TRBV9
d_call: -
j_call: TRBJ2-2
cdr3_nt: TGTGCCAGCAGCCCAAGACCGAACGAGGGCACCGGGGAGCTGTTTTTT
cdr3_aa: CASSPRPNEGTGELFF

clone_size: -
v_call: TRBV5-1
d_call: -
j_call: TRBJ1-6
cdr3_nt: TGCGCCAGCAGCGGGGGGGCGTCCTATAATTCACCCCTCCACTTT
cdr3_aa: CASSGGASYNSPLHF

clone_size: few
v_call: TRBV5-1
d_call: -
j_call: TRBJ1-6
cdr3_nt: TGCGCCAGCCGAACTTCTCTCTATAATTCACCCCTCCACTTT
cdr3_aa: CASRTSLYNSPLHF

clone_size: -
v_call: TRBV7-8
d_call: TRBD2
j_call: TRBJ2-1
cdr3_nt: TGTGCCAGCAGCCCTCGAAGGGCAGCGGGGAGGGGTGAGCAGTTCTTC
cdr3_aa: CASSPRRAAGRGEQFF

clone_size: -
v_call: TRBV28
d_call: -
j_call: TRBJ2-2
cdr3_nt: TGTGCCAGCAGTGAGACCGGGACTCAGAACACCGGGGAGCTGTTTTTT
cdr3_aa: CASSETGTQNTGELFF

clone_size: -
v_call: TRBV25-1
d_call: -
j_call: TRBJ1-6
cdr3_nt: TGTGCCAGCAGTGACACCTATAATTCACCCCTCCACTTT
cdr3_aa: CASSDTYNSPLHF

clone_size: -
v_call: TRBV6-6
d_call: TRBD1
j_call: TRBJ1-2
cdr3_nt: TGTGCCAGCAGTACGGGACAGGGGGCTGATGGCTACACCTTC
cdr3_aa: CASSTGQGADGYTF

clone_size: -
v_call: TRBV5-1
d_call: TRBD2
j_call: TRBJ2-3
cdr3_nt: TGCGCCAGCAGCTCCTACAAAGGACTAGCGGGGGGGCCTCTCACAGATACGCAGTATTTT
cdr3_aa: CASSSYKGLAGGPLTDTQYF

clone_size: -
v_call: TRBV6-5
d_call: -
j_call: TRBJ1-4
cdr3_nt: TGTGCCAGCAGCCGGGGACTGAATAATGAAAAACTGTTTTTT
cdr3_aa: CASSRGLNNEKLFF